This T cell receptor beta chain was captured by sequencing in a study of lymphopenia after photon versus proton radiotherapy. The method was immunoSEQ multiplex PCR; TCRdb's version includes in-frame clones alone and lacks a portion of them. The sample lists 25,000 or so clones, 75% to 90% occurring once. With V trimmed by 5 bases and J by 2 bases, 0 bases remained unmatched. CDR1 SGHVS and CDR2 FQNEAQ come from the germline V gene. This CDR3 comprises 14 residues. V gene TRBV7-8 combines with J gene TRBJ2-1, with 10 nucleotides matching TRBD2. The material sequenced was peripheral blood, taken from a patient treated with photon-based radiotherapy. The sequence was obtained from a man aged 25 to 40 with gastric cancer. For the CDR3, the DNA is TGTGCCAGCAGCAGCGGGGGGGCCTACAATGAGCAGTTCTTC. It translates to CASSSGGAYNEQFF.